Listed below are T cell receptor beta chains from one sample, sequenced in a study of blood T cell repertoires in COVID-19. Sequencing was performed with immunoSEQ multiplex PCR; in TCRdb, only in-frame clones are kept and a portion is missing. The profile shows roughly 430,000 clones, approximately 86% of them singletons. Sequenced: PBMCs or T cells enriched from blood (not recorded which). These receptor sequences come from a middle-aged woman with acute COVID-19. CDR3s include the opening cysteine and the closing phenylalanine or tryptophan. The order of the fields is CDR3 length, D gene, V gene, clone size, J gene, CDR3 DNA, CDR3 protein. The D gene is left open where the match is weak. Not all rows give a size; the values are once, few, many and, for expanded clones, a class.

>14|TRBD1|TRBV19|.|TRBJ2-7
TGTGCCAGTAGTCAAACAGGGGGCTCCTACGAGCAGTACTTC
CASSQTGGSYEQYF
>11|.|TRBV11-2|.|TRBJ2-7
TGTGCCAGCAGCTCCCGGGACGAGCAGTACTTC
CASSSRDEQYF
>14|TRBD2|TRBV9|.|TRBJ2-1
TGTGCCAGCAGCGCCGGGACTAGCGGGGGGGAGCAGTTCTTC
CASSAGTSGGEQFF
>16|TRBD2|TRBV7-2|.|TRBJ2-3
TGTGCCAGCAGCTTAGTCGGGCGGGGGGTCGCAGATACGCAGTATTTT
CASSLVGRGVADTQYF
>14|.|TRBV19|once|TRBJ1-2
TGTGCCAGTAGTATGGATAGGGGCCTGAGTGACTACACCTTC
CASSMDRGLSDYTF
>16|TRBD2|TRBV4-1|few|TRBJ2-2
TGCGCCAGCAGCCGGTTAGCGGGGCCGAACACCGGGGAGCTGTTTTTT
CASSRLAGPNTGELFF
>11|TRBD2|TRBV29-1|.|TRBJ2-7
TGCAGCGTTTTTAGCGGGGCTGAGCAGTACTTC
CSVFSGAEQYF
>14|.|TRBV5-1|.|TRBJ1-2
TGCGCCAGCAGCCTACCTAACCCGGGGGAGAGCTACACCTTC
CASSLPNPGESYTF
>16|TRBD1|TRBV2|.|TRBJ1-4
TGTGCCAGCAGGGGAAAAACAGGGGAGTGGGATGAAAAACTGTTTTTT
CASRGKTGEWDEKLFF
>13|.|TRBV6-5|.|TRBJ2-1
TGTGCCAGCACCCGAAGTCCGGAGTTGGGGCAGTTCTTC
CASTRSPELGQFF
>15|TRBD1|TRBV5-1|.|TRBJ1-1
TGCGCCAGCAGCTTGCTAGGGGGCCCAGGGAGCGAAGCTTTCTTT
CASSLLGGPGSEAFF
>15|.|TRBV21-1|.|TRBJ2-6
TGTGCCAGCCTACAGGGGGCAGCTGGGGCCAACGTCCTGACTTTC
CASLQGAAGANVLTF
>16|TRBD1|TRBV3-1/TRBV3-2|few|TRBJ1-1
TGTGCCAGCACTGCGGACAGGAAGGTTGGGAACACTGAAGCTTTCTTT
CASTADRKVGNTEAFF